This T cell receptor (beta chain) was obtained from a study of T-cell reconstitution after alpha-beta-depleted transplantation in children (dated by TCRdb to 2015 to 2016). In the study overall: The study quantitatively tracked T-cell immune reconstitution after TCRalphabeta/CD19-depleted allogeneic hematopoietic cell transplantation in children using TCR repertoire profiling.

About this clonotype: Its antigen specificity is not known. Nothing much larger sits one base from this clone, and base qualities are not available.

V ends up 2 bases short and J 12 bases short, with an unmatched junction base count of 8. Including cysteine and phenylalanine, the CDR3 has 13 amino acids. Of the read, only the CDR3 DNA is kept; its 39 bases are in frame from base 1. The library was made by PCR. The reads were generated on an Illumina HiSeq 2500. TCR library preparation used molecular barcoding, with unique molecular identifiers applied to normalize quantification of the TCRbeta repertoire. The raw public data were reprocessed by TCRdb itself: fastp quality trimming at Q25, MiXCR clonotype calling, in-frame beta chains only. Rows are unified per CDR3 protein, each entry keeping the most common DNA and genes. Within this sample are about 610,000 distinct CDR3 sequences, with more than 9% of them counted one time only. Of the sample, 3.5% to 5% is held by the ten largest clones.

The rearrangement joined TRBV12-3 or TRBV12-4 to TRBJ2-7, and 9 junctional nucleotides match TRBD2. The sample was PBMCs from the stem cell graft donor, taken from the stem cell graft. This receptor was identified in a human donor who donated a stem cell graft to a child with acute myeloid leukemia. The DNA sequence follows: TGTGCCAGCAGTTTACTTTCTAGCGGGGTCCCGTACTTC. Its translation reads: CASSLLSSGVPYF.